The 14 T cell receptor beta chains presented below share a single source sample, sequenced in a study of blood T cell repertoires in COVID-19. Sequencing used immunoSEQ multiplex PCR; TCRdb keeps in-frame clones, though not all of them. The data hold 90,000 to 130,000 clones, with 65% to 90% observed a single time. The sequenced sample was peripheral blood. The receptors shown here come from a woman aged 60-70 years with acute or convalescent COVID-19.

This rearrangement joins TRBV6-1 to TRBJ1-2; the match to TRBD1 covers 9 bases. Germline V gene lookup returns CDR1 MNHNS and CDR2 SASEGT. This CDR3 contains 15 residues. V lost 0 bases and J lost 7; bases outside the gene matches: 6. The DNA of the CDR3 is TGTGCCAGCAGTGAAGCAAGGACAGGGGTTGGTGGCTACACCTTC. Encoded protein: CASSEARTGVGGYTF.

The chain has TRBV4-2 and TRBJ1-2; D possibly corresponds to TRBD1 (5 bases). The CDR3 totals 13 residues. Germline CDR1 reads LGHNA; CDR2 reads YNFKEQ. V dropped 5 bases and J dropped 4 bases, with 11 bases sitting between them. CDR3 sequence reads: CASSEQAVYGYTF. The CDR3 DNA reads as TGTGCCAGCAGCGAACAGGCTGTCTATGGCTACACCTTC.

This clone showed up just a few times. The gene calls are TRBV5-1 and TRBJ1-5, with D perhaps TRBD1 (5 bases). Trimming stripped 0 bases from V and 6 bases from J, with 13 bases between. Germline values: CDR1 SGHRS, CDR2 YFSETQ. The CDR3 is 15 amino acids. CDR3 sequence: CASSLVAGDGQPQHF. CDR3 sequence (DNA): TGCGCCAGCAGCTTGGTAGCGGGGGACGGTCAGCCCCAGCATTTT.

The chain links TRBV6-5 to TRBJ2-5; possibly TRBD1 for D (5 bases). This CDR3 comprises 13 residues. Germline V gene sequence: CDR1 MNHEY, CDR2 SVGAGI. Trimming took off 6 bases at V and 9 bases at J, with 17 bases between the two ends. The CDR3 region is CASSANTKGAQYF. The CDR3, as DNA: TGTGCCAGCAGCGCAAACACCAAAGGGGCCCAGTACTTC.

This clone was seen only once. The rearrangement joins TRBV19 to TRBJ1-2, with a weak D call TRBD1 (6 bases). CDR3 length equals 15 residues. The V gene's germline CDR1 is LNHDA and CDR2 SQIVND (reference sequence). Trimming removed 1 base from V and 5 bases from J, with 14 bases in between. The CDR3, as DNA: TGTGCCAGTAGTATAGGAATCCGGGACACATATGGCTACACCTTC. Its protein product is CASSIGIRDTYGYTF.

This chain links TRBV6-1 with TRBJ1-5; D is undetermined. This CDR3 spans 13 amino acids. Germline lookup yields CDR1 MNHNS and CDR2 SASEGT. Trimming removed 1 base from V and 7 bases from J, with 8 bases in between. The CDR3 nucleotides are TGTGCCAGCAGTGAAGTAGCAGACCAGCCCCAGCATTTT. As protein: CASSEVADQPQHF.

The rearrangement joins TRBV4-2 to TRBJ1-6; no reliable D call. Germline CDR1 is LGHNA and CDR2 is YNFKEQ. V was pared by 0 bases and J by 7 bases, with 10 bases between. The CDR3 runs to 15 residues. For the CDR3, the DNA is TGTGCCAGCAGCCAAGAAAGTCGCGGGAATTCACCCCTCCACTTT. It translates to CASSQESRGNSPLHF.

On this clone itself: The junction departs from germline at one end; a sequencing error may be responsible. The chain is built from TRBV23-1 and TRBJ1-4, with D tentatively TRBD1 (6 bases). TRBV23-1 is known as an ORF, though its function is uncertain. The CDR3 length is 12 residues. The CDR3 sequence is CASSQSSGTPYF. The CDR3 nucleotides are TGCGCCAGCAGTCAATCGTCTGGGACACCTTATTTT.

CDR3 protein: CASIMNGLSSGGYTF. In DNA, the CDR3 is TGTGCCAGCATTATGAACGGGTTATCCTCTGGTGGCTACACCTTC. The chain joins TRBV6-5 to TRBJ1-2; D unclear. CDR1 and CDR2 (germline): MNHEY, SVGAGI. There are 15 residues in the CDR3. V was trimmed by 7 bases and J by 7 bases, leaving 22 bases between them.

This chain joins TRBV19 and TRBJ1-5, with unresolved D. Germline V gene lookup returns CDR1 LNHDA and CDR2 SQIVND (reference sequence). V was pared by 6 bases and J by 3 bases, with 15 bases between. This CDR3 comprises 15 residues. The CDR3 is CASSIYGEDNQPQHF. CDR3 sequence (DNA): TGTGCCAGTAGCATTTATGGGGAGGACAATCAGCCCCAGCATTTT. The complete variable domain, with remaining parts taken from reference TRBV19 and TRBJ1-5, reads DGGITQSPKYLFRKEGQNVTLSCEQNLNHDAMYWYRQDPGQGLRLIYYSQIVNDFQKGDIAEGYSVSREKKESFPLTVTSAQKNPTAFYLCASSIYGEDNQPQHFGDGTRLSIL.

CDR3 region: CASSLHRTGSGANVLTF. In DNA form, the CDR3 reads TGTGCCAGCAGTCTTCACAGGACGGGCTCTGGGGCCAACGTCCTGACTTTC. The chain couples TRBV6-4 to TRBJ2-6, with a tentative D call TRBD1 (5 bases). Trimming took off 5 bases at V and 0 bases at J, with 14 bases between the two ends. The CDR3 runs to 17 residues. The germline gives CDR1 MRHNA, CDR2 SNTAGT.

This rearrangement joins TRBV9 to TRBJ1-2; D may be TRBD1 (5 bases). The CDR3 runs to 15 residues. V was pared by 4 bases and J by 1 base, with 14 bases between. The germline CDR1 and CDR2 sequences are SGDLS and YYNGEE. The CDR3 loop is CASSPDMGGNYGYTF. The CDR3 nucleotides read TGTGCCAGCAGCCCCGATATGGGGGGTAACTATGGCTACACCTTC. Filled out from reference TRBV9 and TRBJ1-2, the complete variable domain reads DSGVTQTPKHLITATGQRVTLRCSPRSGDLSVYWYQQSLDQGLQFLIQYYNGEERAKGNILERFSAQQFPDLHSELNLSSLELGDSALYFCASSPDMGGNYGYTFGSGTRLTVV.

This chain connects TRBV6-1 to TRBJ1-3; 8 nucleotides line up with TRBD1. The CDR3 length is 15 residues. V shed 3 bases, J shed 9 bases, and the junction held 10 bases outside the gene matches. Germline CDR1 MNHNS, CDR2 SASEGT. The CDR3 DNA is TGTGCCAGCAGTGATAGGGGACAGGCTCTGGGCACCATATATTTT. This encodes CASSDRGQALGTIYF.

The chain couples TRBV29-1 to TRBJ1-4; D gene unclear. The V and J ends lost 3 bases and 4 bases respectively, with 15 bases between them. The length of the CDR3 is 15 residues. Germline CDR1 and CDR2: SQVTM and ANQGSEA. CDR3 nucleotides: TGCAGCGTTGACGGGTCGGCAGCCTTTAATGAAAAACTGTTTTTT. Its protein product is CSVDGSAAFNEKLFF.